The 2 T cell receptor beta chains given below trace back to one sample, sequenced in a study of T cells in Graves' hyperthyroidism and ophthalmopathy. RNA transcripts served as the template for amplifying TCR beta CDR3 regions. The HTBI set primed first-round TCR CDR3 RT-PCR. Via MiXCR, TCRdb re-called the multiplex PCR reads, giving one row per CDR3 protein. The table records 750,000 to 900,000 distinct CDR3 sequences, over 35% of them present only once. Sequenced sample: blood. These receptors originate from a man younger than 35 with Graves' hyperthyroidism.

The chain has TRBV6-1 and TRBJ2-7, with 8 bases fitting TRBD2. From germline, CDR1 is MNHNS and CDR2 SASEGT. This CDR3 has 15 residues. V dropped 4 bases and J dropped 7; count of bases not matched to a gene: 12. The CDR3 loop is CASSVLAGNRREQYF. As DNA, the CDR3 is TGTGCCAGCAGTGTATTAGCGGGGAATCGGAGGGAGCAGTACTTC.

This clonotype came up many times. This chain's CDR3 is CASSLEGSDNSPLHF. In nucleotides, the CDR3 is TGCGCCAGCAGCTTGGAAGGGAGCGATAATTCACCCCTCCACTTT. The V gene is TRBV5-1, the J gene TRBJ1-6; D is unresolved. V was cut by 0 bases and J by 5 bases, with 9 bases left in between. There are 15 residues in the CDR3. Germline V gene data show CDR1 as SGHRS and CDR2 as YFSETQ.